A single sample gave rise to the 6 T cell receptor beta chains below, sequenced in a study of blood T cell repertoires in COVID-19. Sequencing was performed with immunoSEQ multiplex PCR; in TCRdb, only in-frame clones are kept and a portion is missing. The top ten clones hold about an eighth of a sample with 210,000 or so clones, around 80% of them seen once. Sequencing used peripheral blood. The receptor set was obtained from a woman in her forties with acute or convalescent COVID-19.

The CDR3 spells CASSRSHSGGGTDTQYF. CDR3 DNA: TGCGCCAGCAGCCGATCACATAGCGGGGGCGGCACAGATACGCAGTATTTT. The chain links TRBV5-1 to TRBJ2-3, with 9 bases matching TRBD2. Per germline, CDR1 SGHRS and CDR2 YFSETQ. Trimming cost V 4 bases and J 1 base; bases outside gene matches: 10. The CDR3 spans 17 residues.

The V and J genes are TRBV19 and TRBJ1-6, with D hard to call. The germline V gene has CDR1 LNHDA and CDR2 SQIVND (reference sequence). Trimming took 3 bases from V and 0 from J, leaving 6 bases between them. This CDR3 region has 15 residues. As DNA, the CDR3 is TGTGCCAGTAGTATGACTAGCTCCTATAATTCACCCCTCCACTTT. Its protein product is CASSMTSSYNSPLHF.

The gene calls are TRBV19 and TRBJ2-2; possible D gene TRBD2, 7 bases. Trimming stripped 8 bases from V and 6 bases from J, with 16 bases between. The CDR3 consists of 14 residues. Germline-derived CDR1 and CDR2 are LNHDA and SQIVND (reference sequence). CDR3 nucleotide sequence: TGTGCCAGTGAGGGGGGGGCTAGGGCCGGGGAGCTGTTTTTT. As protein: CASEGGARAGELFF.

The J gene is TRBJ1-2, the V gene TRBV19, with TRBD1 matching 7 bases. The germline V gene has CDR1 LNHDA and CDR2 SQIVND (reference sequence). The CDR3 extends over 16 amino acids. After removal of 3 bases from V and 3 bases from J, the junction contained 10 bases not matched to a gene. The CDR3 DNA reads as TGTGCCAGTAGTATTCTAACGACAGGGCCCTACTATGGCTACACCTTC. Its protein product is CASSILTTGPYYGYTF.

This chain joins TRBV5-6 and TRBJ2-1, with 7 bases lining up with TRBD2. J was trimmed by 4 bases and V by 7 bases; bases with no gene match: 8. CDR1 and CDR2 from the germline V gene are SGHDT and YYEEEE. This CDR3 has 14 amino acids. CDR3 nucleotides: TGTGCCAGCTTCTGGGCTAGCGGTTACAATGAGCAGTTCTTC. It translates to CASFWASGYNEQFF.

The chain carries TRBV3-1 (or the pseudogene TRBV3-2) and TRBJ2-3, with 8 bases lining up with TRBD2. CDR3 length: 15 residues. Germline V gives CDR1 LGHDT, CDR2 YNNKEL (reference sequence). The V and J ends lost 1 base and 0 bases, in that order; junction bases with no gene match: 0. CDR3 loop: CASSQVAGSTDTQYF. The CDR3 DNA sequence: TGTGCCAGCAGCCAAGTAGCGGGGAGCACAGATACGCAGTATTTT.